Listed here is a single T cell receptor beta chain. Clones were read by immunoSEQ multiplex PCR, and TCRdb kept only the in-frame ones, dropping some. The sample shows over 150,000 clones, 75% to 90% of them seen only once. These data come from a study of cytomegalovirus exposure and HLA in healthy donors. From germline, CDR1 is LNHDA and CDR2 SQIVND (reference sequence). The V segment lost 1 base and the J segment 8 bases; nucleotides outside the gene matches: 9. The CDR3 length is 16 residues. The sequenced material came from PBMCs. This receptor was obtained from a man in his late teens or twenties in good health and CMV-seropositive. This chain joins TRBV19 and TRBJ2-1, with TRBD2 matching over 9 bases. CDR3 amino acids: CASSIGFSGGPYEQFF. CDR3 nucleotide sequence: TGTGCCAGTAGTATAGGGTTCAGCGGGGGGCCCTATGAGCAGTTCTTC.